The clone carrying this TCR beta chain was picked up many times. Time point indicated: newly diagnosed GD, antithyroid drugs for less than 3 months. The TCR library was made from RNA that had been extracted from PBMCs in TRIzol. Germline-derived CDR1 and CDR2 are KGHSH and LQKENI. Trimming removed 2 bases from V and 0 bases from J, with 1 base in between. The CDR3 length is 12 residues. Both iRepertoire HTBI primers and Arm-PCR of CDR3 regions were used to build the TCR beta libraries. A single record per CDR3 protein comes from TCRdb applying MiXCR to the multiplex PCR reads. The table shows some 460,000 distinct CDR3 sequences, with about 17% occurring only once. The sample is drawn from a study of regulatory T cells in long-lasting Graves disease. These data also featured in a second study, about T cells in Graves' hyperthyroidism and ophthalmopathy.

Sequencing used peripheral blood mononuclear cells (PBMCs), obtained at new diagnosis, from a patient treated with antithyroid drugs. The rearrangement joins TRBV18 to TRBJ2-5; D remains unclear. This TCR was sampled from a man between 40 and 49 years old with Graves disease. CDR3 coding DNA: TGTGCCAGCTCACCATACCAAGAGACCCAGTACTTC. It specifies CASSPYQETQYF.